Shown below are 16 T cell receptor beta chains from a single sample sequenced in a study of T cells in Graves' hyperthyroidism and ophthalmopathy. TCR beta CDR3 sequences were amplified from RNA transcripts. The primer set for the first-round RT-PCR of the TCR CDR3 was HTBI. MiXCR was run by TCRdb on the multiplex PCR reads, yielding one entry per CDR3 protein. The profile shows approximately 400,000 distinct CDR3 sequences, more than 15% of them singletons. The sequenced sample consisted of blood. The receptors come from a woman aged 18-29 years with Graves' hyperthyroidism.

This sequence joins TRBV20-1 and TRBJ2-5; D unclear. Trimming stripped 4 bases from V and 4 bases from J, with 4 bases between. This CDR3 region has 10 residues. Germline V gene lookup returns CDR1 DFQATT and CDR2 SNEGSKA (reference sequence). The chain's CDR3 is CSAKRETQYF. Here the CDR3 DNA reads TGCAGTGCTAAGAGAGAGACCCAGTACTTC.

The chain combines TRBV10-3 with TRBJ2-7; D is tentatively TRBD1 or TRBD2 (5 bases each). This CDR3 has 17 amino acids. The germline CDR1 and CDR2 sequences are ENHRY and SYGVKD. The V end lost 2 bases, the J end lost 0 bases, and 17 bases lay between the germline ends. The CDR3 here is CAISESRAAGLSYEQYF. CDR3 in DNA: TGTGCCATCAGTGAGAGCAGGGCGGCCGGACTCTCCTACGAGCAGTACTTC.

The J gene is TRBJ2-6, the V gene TRBV12-5; 8 positions match TRBD1. The V gene's germline CDR1 is LGHNT and CDR2 FRNRAP. This CDR3 contains 14 residues. V was pared by 6 bases and J by 12 bases, with 10 bases of the junction left unmatched. The CDR3 region is CASGDGQGNAVLTF. The CDR3 DNA reads as TGTGCTAGTGGCGACGGACAGGGAAACGCCGTCCTGACTTTC.

In this sample, this clonotype turned up many times. This chain connects TRBV6-1 to TRBJ1-6; TRBD1 matches at 10 bases. CDR1 and CDR2 from the germline V gene are MNHNS and SASEGT. The CDR3 extends over 14 amino acids. With V trimmed by 1 base and J by 9 bases, 0 bases remained unmatched. The DNA for the CDR3 is TGTGCCAGCAGTGAAGGGACAGGGGGTTCACCCCTCCACTTT. Protein product: CASSEGTGGSPLHF.

This clonotype was counted a few times. V is TRBV6-1 and J is TRBJ1-2; D is possibly TRBD1 (6 bases). The CDR3 has 14 amino acids. V was cut by 5 bases and J by 2 bases, with 12 bases left in between. Germline values: CDR1 MNHNS, CDR2 SASEGT. The CDR3 nucleotides are TGTGCCAGCAGTCCGTGGGACAACAACTATGGCTACACCTTC. It specifies CASSPWDNNYGYTF.

This clonotype was seen repeatedly, ten times or more. The genes are TRBV7-3 and TRBJ2-1, with 11 bases aligning to TRBD2. With 4 bases clipped from V and 4 bases from J, the junction kept 6 bases outside the gene matches. CDR1 and CDR2 (germline): SGHTA, FQGTGA. This CDR3 spans 16 amino acids. The CDR3 DNA follows: TGTGCCAGCAGCTCCTATGGGACTAGCGGTTACAATGAGCAGTTCTTC. Translating gives CASSSYGTSGYNEQFF.

Ten or more counts support this clonotype. This chain connects TRBV6-1 to TRBJ1-5; weak D call: TRBD1 (5 bases). Trimming cost V 4 bases and J 0 bases, with 13 bases left between them. This CDR3 is 16 amino acids long. Germline CDR1 MNHNS, CDR2 SASEGT. For the CDR3, the DNA is TGTGCCAGCAGTGTGTTTGTAGGGGATAGCAATCAGCCCCAGCATTTT. Protein product: CASSVFVGDSNQPQHF.

This clonotype appeared a single time. J is TRBJ1-3 and V is TRBV30; no clear D gene. Trimming took off 0 bases at V and 7 bases at J, with 7 bases between the two ends. Germline lookup yields CDR1 GTSNPN and CDR2 SVGIG (reference sequence). This CDR3 contains 12 residues. DNA of the CDR3: TGTGCCTGGAGTGTACGCAGGAACACCATATATTTT. Residues: CAWSVRRNTIYF.

In its sample, this clonotype was seen a few times. The genes are TRBV5-1 and TRBJ2-7, with D tentatively TRBD1 (5 bases). Germline lookup yields CDR1 SGHRS and CDR2 YFSETQ. This CDR3 is built from 14 residues. Trimming pared 2 bases from V and 2 bases from J, leaving 11 bases between. The CDR3 DNA follows: TGCGCCAGCAGCTTTGCAGGGCGGCCCTACGAGCAGTACTTC. Translation: CASSFAGRPYEQYF. The variable domain in full, with the rest retrieved from reference TRBV5-1 and TRBJ2-7, is KAGVTQTPRYLIKTRGQQVTLSCSPISGHRSVSWYQQTPGQGLQFLFEYFSETQRNKGNFPGRFSGRQFSNSRSEMNVSTLELGDSALYLCASSFAGRPYEQYFGPGTRLTVT.

This clonotype was recorded at least ten times. This chain connects TRBV20-1 to TRBJ1-1; possibly TRBD1 for D (5 bases). Trimming shortened V by 0 bases and J by 4 bases, and 12 bases separated the two germline ends. This CDR3 is built from 14 residues. In germline, CDR1 is DFQATT, CDR2 SNEGSKA (reference sequence). This CDR3 reads CSARDARVATEAFF. The DNA for the CDR3 is TGCAGTGCTAGAGATGCCAGGGTGGCCACTGAAGCTTTCTTT.

This clonotype was seen many times. The chain employs TRBV20-1 and TRBJ2-1; D remains ambiguous. This CDR3 has 15 residues. Trimming cost V 4 bases and J 3 bases, with 16 bases left between them. Germline V lookup: CDR1 DFQATT, CDR2 SNEGSKA (reference sequence). The CDR3 nucleotides are TGCAGTGCTATAGATTCTGTCATGGGCTACAATGAGCAGTTCTTC. This translates into CSAIDSVMGYNEQFF.

With respect to this clonotype: A read error may be the cause here, since a much bigger clone is one base away. This rearrangement joins TRBV9 to TRBJ2-5; D assignment may be TRBD1 or TRBD2 (6 bases each). The CDR3 has 16 residues. Germline CDR1 is SGDLS and CDR2 is YYNGEE. The CDR3 DNA reads TGTGCCAGCAGCGTAGAGGGGGGAGAAGGCCAAGAGTCCCAGTACTTC. Translation: CASSVEGGEGQESQYF.

This chain connects TRBV5-1 to TRBJ1-3; D remains ambiguous. Trimming cost V 4 bases and J 0 bases, with 11 bases left between them. The germline V gene has CDR1 SGHRS and CDR2 YFSETQ. The CDR3 sequence is 15 residues long. The CDR3 coding sequence is TGCGCCAGCAGCCCCCGTGGGGACTCTGGAAACACCATATATTTT. The encoded protein is CASSPRGDSGNTIYF.

This clonotype was seen a few times. The gene calls are TRBV20-1 and TRBJ2-3; D not resolved. CDR1 and CDR2 from the germline V gene are DFQATT and SNEGSKA (reference sequence). This CDR3 is 14 amino acids long. The V end lost 1 base, the J end lost 3 bases, and 11 bases lay between the germline ends. CDR3 DNA sequence: TGCAGTGCTAGAGGGGGTCAAGGGACAGATACGCAGTATTTT. Translation: CSARGGQGTDTQYF.

This clonotype was recorded at least ten times. V and J are TRBV11-2 and TRBJ2-3; maybe TRBD2 (6 bases). This CDR3 has 16 amino acids. The V gene's germline CDR1 is SGHAT and CDR2 FQNNGV. Trimming took 4 bases from V and 1 from J, leaving 15 bases between them. The CDR3 DNA reads TGTGCCAGCAGCTCACGGAGGGATTCCGGCACAGATACGCAGTATTTT. It codes for CASSSRRDSGTDTQYF.

This clonotype appeared once. The junction departs from the called germline gene at one end, perhaps through a read error. The V gene is TRBV5-1, the J gene TRBJ2-5; TRBD2 agrees at 7 bases. The CDR3 spans 19 residues. Germline CDR1 is SGHRS and CDR2 is YFSETQ. CDR3 protein: CASSGAYSTVAQYQETQYF. CDR3 sequence (DNA): TGTGCCAGCAGCGGGGCCTATTCCACAGTGGCACAGTACCAAGAGACCCAGTACTTC.